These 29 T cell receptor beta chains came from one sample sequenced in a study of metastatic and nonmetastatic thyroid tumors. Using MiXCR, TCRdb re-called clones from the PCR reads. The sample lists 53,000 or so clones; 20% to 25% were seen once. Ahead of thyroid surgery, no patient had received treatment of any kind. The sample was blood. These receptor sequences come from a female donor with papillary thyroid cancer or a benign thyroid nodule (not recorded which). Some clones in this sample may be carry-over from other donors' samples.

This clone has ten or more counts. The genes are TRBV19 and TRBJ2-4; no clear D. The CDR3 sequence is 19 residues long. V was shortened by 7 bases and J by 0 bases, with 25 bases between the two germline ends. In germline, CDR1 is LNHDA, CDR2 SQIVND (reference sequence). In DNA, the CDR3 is TGTGCCAGTACCCCCCGAGGTGGTTTTTCTCCAATAGCCAAAAACATTCAGTACTTC. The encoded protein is CASTPRGGFSPIAKNIQYF.

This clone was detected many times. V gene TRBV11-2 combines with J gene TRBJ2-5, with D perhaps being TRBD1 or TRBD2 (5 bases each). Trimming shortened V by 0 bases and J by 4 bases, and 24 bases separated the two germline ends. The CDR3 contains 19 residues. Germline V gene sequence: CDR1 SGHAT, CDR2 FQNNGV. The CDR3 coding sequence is TGTGCCAGCAGCTTAGAGTCGGACGGGGCTCCTGACGCGGTAGAGACCCAGTACTTC. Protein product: CASSLESDGAPDAVETQYF.

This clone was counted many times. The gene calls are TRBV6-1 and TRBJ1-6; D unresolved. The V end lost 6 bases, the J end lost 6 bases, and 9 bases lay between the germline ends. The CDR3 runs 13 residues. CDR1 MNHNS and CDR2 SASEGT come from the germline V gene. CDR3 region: CASSLRPNSPLHF. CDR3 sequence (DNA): TGTGCCAGCAGCCTTCGTCCTAATTCACCCCTCCACTTT.

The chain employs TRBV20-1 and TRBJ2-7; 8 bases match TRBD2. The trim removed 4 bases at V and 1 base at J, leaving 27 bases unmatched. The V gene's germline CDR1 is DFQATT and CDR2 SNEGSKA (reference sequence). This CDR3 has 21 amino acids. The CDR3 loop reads CSATGGQVAPLDGRSSYEQYF. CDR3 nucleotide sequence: TGCAGTGCTACGGGGGGGCAGGTGGCCCCTCTAGACGGGAGGTCGTCCTACGAGCAGTACTTC.

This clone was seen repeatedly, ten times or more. The CDR3 DNA follows: TGTGCCAGTGGGGGACAGAACTATGGCTACACCTTC. It is translated as CASGGQNYGYTF. V and J are TRBV19 and TRBJ1-2; 7 nucleotides match TRBD1. This CDR3 spans 12 amino acids. Germline V gives CDR1 LNHDA, CDR2 SQIVND (reference sequence). Losses at the gene ends were 8 bases for V and 2 bases for J; bases not matched to a gene: 2.

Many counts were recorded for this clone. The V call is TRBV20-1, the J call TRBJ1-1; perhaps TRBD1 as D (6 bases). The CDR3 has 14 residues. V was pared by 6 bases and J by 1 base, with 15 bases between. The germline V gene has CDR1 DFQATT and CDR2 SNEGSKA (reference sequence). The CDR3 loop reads CSAIGGVRNTEAFF. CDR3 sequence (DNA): TGCAGTGCCATAGGGGGGGTTAGGAACACTGAAGCTTTCTTT.

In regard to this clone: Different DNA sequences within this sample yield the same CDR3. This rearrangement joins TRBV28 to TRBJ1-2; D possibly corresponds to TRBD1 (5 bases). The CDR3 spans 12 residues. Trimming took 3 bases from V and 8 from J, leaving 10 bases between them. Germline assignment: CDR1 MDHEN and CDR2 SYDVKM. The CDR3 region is CASSFGGDGYTF. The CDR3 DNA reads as TGTGCCAGCAGTTTTGGAGGGGACGGCTACACCTTC.

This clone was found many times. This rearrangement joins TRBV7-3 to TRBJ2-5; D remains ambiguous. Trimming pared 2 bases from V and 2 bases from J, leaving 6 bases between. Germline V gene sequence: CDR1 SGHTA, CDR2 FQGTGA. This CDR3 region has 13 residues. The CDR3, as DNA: TGTGCCAGCAGCTTAGGCAGTCAAGAGACCCAGTACTTC. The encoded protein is CASSLGSQETQYF.

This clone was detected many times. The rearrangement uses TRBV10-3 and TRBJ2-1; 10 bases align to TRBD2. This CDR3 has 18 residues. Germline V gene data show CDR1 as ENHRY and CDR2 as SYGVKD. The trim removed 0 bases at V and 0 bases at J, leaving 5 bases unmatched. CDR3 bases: TGTGCCATCAGTGAGTCGATACTAGCGGGACGCTCCTACAATGAGCAGTTCTTC. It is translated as CAISESILAGRSYNEQFF.

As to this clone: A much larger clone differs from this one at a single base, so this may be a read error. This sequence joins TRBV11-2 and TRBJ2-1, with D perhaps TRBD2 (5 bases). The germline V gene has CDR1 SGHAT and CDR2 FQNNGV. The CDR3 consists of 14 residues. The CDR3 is CASGLGTGFNEQFF. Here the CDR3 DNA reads TGTGCCAGCGGCTTAGGAACGGGATTCAATGAGCAGTTCTTT.

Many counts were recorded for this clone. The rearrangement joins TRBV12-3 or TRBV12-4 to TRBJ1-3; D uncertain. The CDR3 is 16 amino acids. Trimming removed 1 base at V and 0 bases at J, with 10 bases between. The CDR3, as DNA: TGTGCCAGCAGTTTAGTATCCACAAGCTCTGGAAACACCATATATTTT. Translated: CASSLVSTSSGNTIYF.

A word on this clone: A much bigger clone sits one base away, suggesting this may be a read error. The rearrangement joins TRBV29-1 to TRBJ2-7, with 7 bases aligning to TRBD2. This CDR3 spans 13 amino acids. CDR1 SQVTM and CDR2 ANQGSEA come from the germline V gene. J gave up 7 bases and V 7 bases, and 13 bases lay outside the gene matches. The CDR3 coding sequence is TGCAGCGCGACTAGCTGGGAGGCTGGGGAGCAGTACTTC. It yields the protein CSATSWEAGEQYF.

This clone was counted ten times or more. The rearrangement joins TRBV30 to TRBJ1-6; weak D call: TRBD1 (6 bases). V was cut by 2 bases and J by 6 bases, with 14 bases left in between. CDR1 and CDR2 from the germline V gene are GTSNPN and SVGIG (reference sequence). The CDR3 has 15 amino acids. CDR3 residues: CAWSSLGRGNSPLHF. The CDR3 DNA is TGTGCCTGGAGTAGCCTGGGCAGGGGTAATTCACCCCTCCACTTT.

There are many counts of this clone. The CDR3 DNA reads as TGTGCCAGCTCCCGAGGGGGGCAGCCCTACAATGAGCAGTTCTTC. Translating gives CASSRGGQPYNEQFF. The V call is TRBV2, the J call TRBJ2-1; possibly TRBD1 or TRBD2 for D (6 bases each). The CDR3 contains 15 residues. The V end lost 8 bases, the J end lost 2 bases, and 16 bases lay between the germline ends. CDR1 is SNHLY and CDR2 is FYNNEI in the germline V gene.

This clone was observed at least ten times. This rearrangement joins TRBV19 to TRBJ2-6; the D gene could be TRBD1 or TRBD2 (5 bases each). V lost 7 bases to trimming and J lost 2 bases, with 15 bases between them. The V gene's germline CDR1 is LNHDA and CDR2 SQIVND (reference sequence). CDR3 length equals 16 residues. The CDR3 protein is CASTPWGIAGANVLTF. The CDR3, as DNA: TGTGCCAGTACCCCTTGGGGGATCGCTGGGGCCAACGTCCTGACTTTC.

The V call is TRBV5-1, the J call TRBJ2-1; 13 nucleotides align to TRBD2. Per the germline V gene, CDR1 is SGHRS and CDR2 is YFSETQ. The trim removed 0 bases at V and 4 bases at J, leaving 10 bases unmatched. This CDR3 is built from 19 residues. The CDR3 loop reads CASSLEDGTSGRGYNEQFF. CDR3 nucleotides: TGCGCCAGCAGCTTGGAAGATGGTACTAGCGGGAGGGGGTACAATGAGCAGTTCTTC.

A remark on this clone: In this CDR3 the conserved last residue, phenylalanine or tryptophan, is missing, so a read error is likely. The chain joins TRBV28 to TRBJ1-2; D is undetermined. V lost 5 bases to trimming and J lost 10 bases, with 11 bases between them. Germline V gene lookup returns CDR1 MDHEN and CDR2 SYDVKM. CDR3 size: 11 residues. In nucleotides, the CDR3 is TGTGCCAGCAGTCTGGCCGCGGTCTACACCGTC. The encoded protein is CASSLAAVYTV.

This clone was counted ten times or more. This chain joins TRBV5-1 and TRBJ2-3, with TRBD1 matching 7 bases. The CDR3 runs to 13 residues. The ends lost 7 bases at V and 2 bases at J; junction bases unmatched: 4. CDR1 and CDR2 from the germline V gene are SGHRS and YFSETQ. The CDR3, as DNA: TGCGCCAGCCGCCAGGGGGACACAGATACGCAGTATTTT. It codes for CASRQGDTDTQYF.

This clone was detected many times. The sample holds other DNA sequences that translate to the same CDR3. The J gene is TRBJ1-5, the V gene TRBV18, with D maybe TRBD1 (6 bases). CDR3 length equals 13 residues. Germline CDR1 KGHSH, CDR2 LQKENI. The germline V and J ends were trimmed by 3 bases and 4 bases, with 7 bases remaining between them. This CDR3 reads CASSPDRNQPQHF. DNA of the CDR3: TGTGCCAGCTCACCCGACAGGAATCAGCCCCAGCATTTT.

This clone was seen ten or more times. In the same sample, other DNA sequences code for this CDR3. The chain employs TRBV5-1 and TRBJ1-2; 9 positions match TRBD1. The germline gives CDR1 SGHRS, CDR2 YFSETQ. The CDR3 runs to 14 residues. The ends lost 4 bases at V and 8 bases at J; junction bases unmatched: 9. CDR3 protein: CASSQGQGRGGYTF. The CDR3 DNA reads TGCGCCAGCAGCCAGGGACAGGGACGGGGAGGCTACACCTTC.

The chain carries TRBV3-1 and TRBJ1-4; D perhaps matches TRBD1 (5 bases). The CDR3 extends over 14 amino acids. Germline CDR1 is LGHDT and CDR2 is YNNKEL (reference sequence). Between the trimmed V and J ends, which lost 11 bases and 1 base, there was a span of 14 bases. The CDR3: CAHSQTETNEKLFF. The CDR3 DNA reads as TGTGCCCACAGCCAGACAGAAACTAATGAAAAACTGTTTTTT.

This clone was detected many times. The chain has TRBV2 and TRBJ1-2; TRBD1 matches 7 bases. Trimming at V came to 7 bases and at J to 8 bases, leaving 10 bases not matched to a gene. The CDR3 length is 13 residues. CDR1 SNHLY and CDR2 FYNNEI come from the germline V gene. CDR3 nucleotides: TGTGCCAGCATCGAGGGGGCAGGGGAAGGCTACACCTTC. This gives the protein CASIEGAGEGYTF. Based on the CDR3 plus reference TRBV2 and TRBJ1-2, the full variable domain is EPEVTQTPSHQVTQMGQEVILRCVPISNHLYFYWYRQILGQKVEFLVSFYNNEISEKSEIFDDQFSVERPDGSNFTLKIRSTKLEDSAMYFCASIEGAGEGYTFGSGTRLTVV.

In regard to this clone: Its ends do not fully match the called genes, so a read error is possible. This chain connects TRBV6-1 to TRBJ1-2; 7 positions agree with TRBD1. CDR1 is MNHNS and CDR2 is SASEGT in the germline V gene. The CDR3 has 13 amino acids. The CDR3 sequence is CVSTPTGNYGYTF. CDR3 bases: TGTGTCAGCACCCCGACAGGGAACTATGGCTACACCTTC.

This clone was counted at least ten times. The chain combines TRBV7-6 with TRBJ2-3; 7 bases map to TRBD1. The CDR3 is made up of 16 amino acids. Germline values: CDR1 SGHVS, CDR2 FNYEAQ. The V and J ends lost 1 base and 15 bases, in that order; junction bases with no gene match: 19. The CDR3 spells CASSLDTTGPGTVEYF. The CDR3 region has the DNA TGTGCCAGCAGCTTAGATACGACAGGACCCGGGACAGTTGAATATTTT.

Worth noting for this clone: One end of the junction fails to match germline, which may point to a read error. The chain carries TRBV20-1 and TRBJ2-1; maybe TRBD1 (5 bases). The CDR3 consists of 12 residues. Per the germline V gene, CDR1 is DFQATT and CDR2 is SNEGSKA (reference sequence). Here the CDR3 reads CSAVQGYNELFF. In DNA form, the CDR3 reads TGCAGTGCAGTGCAGGGATACAATGAGCTGTTCTTC.

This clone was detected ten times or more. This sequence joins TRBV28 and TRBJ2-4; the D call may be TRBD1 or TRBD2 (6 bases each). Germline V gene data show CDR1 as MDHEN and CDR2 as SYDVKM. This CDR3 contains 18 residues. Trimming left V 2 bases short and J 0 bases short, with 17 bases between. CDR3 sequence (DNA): TGTGCCAGCAGTTTACGGGGGCCGGGGGTCCTAGCCAAAAACATTCAGTACTTC. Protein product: CASSLRGPGVLAKNIQYF. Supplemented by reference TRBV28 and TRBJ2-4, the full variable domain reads DVKVTQSSRYLVKRTGEKVFLECVQDMDHENMFWYRQDPGLGLRLIYFSYDVKMKEKGDIPEGYSVSREKKERFSLILESASTNQTSMYLCASSLRGPGVLAKNIQYFGAGTRLSVL.

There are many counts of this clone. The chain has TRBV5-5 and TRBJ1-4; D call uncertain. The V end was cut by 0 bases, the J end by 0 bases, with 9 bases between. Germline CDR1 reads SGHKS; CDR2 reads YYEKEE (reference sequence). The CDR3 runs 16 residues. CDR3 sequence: CASSLVRSATNEKLFF. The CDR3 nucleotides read TGTGCCAGCAGCTTGGTTCGCTCGGCAACTAATGAAAAACTGTTTTTT.

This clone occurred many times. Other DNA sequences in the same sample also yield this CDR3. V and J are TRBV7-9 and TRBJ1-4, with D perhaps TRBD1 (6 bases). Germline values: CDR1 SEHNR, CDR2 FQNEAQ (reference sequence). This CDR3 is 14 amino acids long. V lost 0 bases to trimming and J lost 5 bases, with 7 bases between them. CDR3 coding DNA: TGTGCCAGCAGCTTAGCGGGACAAAATGAAAAACTGTTTTTT. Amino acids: CASSLAGQNEKLFF.

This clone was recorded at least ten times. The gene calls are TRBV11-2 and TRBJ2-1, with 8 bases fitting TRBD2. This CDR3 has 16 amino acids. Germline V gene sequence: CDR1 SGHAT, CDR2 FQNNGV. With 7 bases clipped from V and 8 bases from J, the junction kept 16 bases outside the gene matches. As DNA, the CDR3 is TGTGCCAGCACCCCCAGGGGAGCGGGAGATAGAGATGAGCAGTTCTTC. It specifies CASTPRGAGDRDEQFF.